A selection of T cell receptor beta chains follows, all from one sample in a study of T cell responses to AZD1222 COVID-19 vaccine. TCRdb keeps only in-frame clones here, not all; method: immunoSEQ multiplex PCR. The sample contains about 150,000 clones, 91% of which appear only once. Specimen: peripheral blood, collected 28 days after the second AZD1222 dose. Receptors were obtained from an adult who received the AZD1222 COVID-19 vaccine. CDR3s include the opening cysteine and the closing phenylalanine or tryptophan. D genes are given only for firm matches. Clone size is stated in some rows and not others, as once, few, many or a class when expanded.

>TRBD2|TRBV20-1|TRBJ2-1|once
TGCAGTGCTAGTGGACTAGCGGGGGGGCCAGTTGAGCAGTTCTTC
CSASGLAGGPVEQFF
>-|TRBV7-3|TRBJ2-7|few
TGTGCCAGCAGCTTGGGAGTTGGGTACGAGCAGTACTTC
CASSLGVGYEQYF
>-|TRBV2|TRBJ2-6|-
TGTGCCAGCAGTTGGCGTCCCTCTGGGGCCAACGTCCTGACTTTC
CASSWRPSGANVLTF
>TRBD1|TRBV4-2|TRBJ2-3|-
TGTGCCAGCAGCCTACGGACAGGGGGAGAGACAGATACGCAGTATTTT
CASSLRTGGETDTQYF
>-|TRBV7-9|TRBJ1-1|-
TGTGCCAGCAGCCACGTACAGGGAGTCGGAGCTTTCTTT
CASSHVQGVGAFF
>-|TRBV30|TRBJ1-4|-
TGTGCCTGGACAACACCCGTGGGTCTGTTTTTT
CAWTTPVGLFF
>-|TRBV11-3|TRBJ2-1|-
TGTGCCAGCAGCGCCCAGTACTATGGACTTGAGCAGTTCTTC
CASSAQYYGLEQFF
>-|TRBV6-5|TRBJ1-6|-
TGTGCCAGCCGTCGAGGGGTCAACAATAATTCACCCCTCCACTTT
CASRRGVNNNSPLHF
>TRBD1|TRBV7-2|TRBJ2-3|-
TGTGCCAGCAGCTTACTGGGACAGGGCCAAGATACGCAGTATTTT
CASSLLGQGQDTQYF
>TRBD1|TRBV6-2/TRBV6-3|TRBJ1-1|-
TGTGCCAGCAGTTCTCCGGGACAGGGGGACTATGAAGCTTTCTTT
CASSSPGQGDYEAFF